This TCR beta chain was identified in a study of early T cells in non-severe SARS-CoV-2 infection. This clonotype was observed at least ten times. V lost 0 bases and J 0 bases, leaving 6 bases between the germline ends. The CDR3 is 15 amino acids. Germline CDR1 is PRHDT and CDR2 is FYEKMQ (reference sequence). Unique molecular identifiers were attached to individual cDNA molecules. MiXCR, run by TCRdb on the 5' RACE reads, gives a single entry per CDR3 protein. The sample includes roughly 46,000 distinct CDR3 sequences, over 5% of them seen just once. This chain uses TRBV13 with TRBJ2-1; no firm D call. The sample was whole blood, taken at baseline. The receptor comes from an adult who was a healthcare worker with PCR-confirmed SARS-CoV-2 infection or an uninfected control (not recorded which). The CDR3 sequence is CASSLGGYSYNEQFF. The CDR3 coding sequence is TGTGCCAGCAGCTTAGGGGGGTACTCCTACAATGAGCAGTTCTTC.